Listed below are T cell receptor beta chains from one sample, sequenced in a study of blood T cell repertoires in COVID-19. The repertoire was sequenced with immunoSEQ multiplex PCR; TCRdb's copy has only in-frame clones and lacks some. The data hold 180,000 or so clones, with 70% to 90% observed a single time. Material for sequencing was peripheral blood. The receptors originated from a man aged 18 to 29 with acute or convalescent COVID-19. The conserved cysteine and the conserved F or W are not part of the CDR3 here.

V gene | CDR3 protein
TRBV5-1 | ASSSQGENTDTQY
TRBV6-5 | ASSETGAPNYGYT
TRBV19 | ASLAGGPLFEQF
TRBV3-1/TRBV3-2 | ASSQVYTGQNSNTEAF
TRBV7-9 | ASSLFTGSETQY
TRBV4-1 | ASSYSRTGQINEKLF
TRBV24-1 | ATSDLSGTGDEQF
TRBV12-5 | ASGLVLYRESADTQY
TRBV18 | ASSPGQGASNQPQH
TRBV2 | ASSAPGQVHGYT
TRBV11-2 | ASSLDRGDEKLF
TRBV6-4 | ASSLQGGTGELF
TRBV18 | ASSPEKSGNTIY
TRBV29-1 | SALTGSSYNEQF
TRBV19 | ASSIGGSPLH
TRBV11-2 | ASSLWTGVRNTEAF
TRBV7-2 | ASSFSSNQPQH
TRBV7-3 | ASSSGQGADTEAF
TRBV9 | ASSVATRVETQY
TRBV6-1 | ASSEFGTANTEAF
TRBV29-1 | SVEEQWGGSEAF
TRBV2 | ASSERGSTEAF
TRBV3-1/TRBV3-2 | ASSMGQGLHT
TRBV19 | ASSIVQGARSGANVLT
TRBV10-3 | AISEPLGTDTQY
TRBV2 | ASTSSGANVLT
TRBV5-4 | ASSLGGTRANYGYT
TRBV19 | ASSIVGEPTDTQY
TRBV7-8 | ASSLVPSGGATDTQY
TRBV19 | ASSIGLAGPSTDTQY
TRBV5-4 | ASSTPGQGANEQF
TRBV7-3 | ASSSGPTGELF
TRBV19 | ASSISGTDELF
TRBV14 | ASSQWAGQPQH
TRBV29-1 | SVGPSARGTQY
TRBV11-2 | ASSSQDRSLHT
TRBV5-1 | ASSLLGQGARGANVLT
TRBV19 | ASSIISGGSTEAF
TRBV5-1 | ASSFTNGGSPLH
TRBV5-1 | ASSFGYNEKLF
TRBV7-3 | ASSPAGGGYGYT